This TCR beta chain was identified during a study of T cells expressing NK-cell markers. From its re-call of the 5' RACE reads, TCRdb lists each CDR3 protein once, without DNA. Its clone listing holds a few hundred thousand distinct CDR3 sequences. This CDR3 comprises 13 residues. Germline values: CDR1 MRHNA, CDR2 SNTAGT. The material sequenced was blood T cells: a sorted CD56 or NKG2C T cell subset, CD4+ or CD8+ T cells, or bulk PBMC T cells (not recorded which). The clonotype originates from a man between 18 and 69 years old in good health. V gene TRBV6-4 combines with J gene TRBJ1-2; the TCRdb D gene call, TRBD1, has no DNA to confirm it. CDR3 in amino acids: CASSAGRLYGYTF.